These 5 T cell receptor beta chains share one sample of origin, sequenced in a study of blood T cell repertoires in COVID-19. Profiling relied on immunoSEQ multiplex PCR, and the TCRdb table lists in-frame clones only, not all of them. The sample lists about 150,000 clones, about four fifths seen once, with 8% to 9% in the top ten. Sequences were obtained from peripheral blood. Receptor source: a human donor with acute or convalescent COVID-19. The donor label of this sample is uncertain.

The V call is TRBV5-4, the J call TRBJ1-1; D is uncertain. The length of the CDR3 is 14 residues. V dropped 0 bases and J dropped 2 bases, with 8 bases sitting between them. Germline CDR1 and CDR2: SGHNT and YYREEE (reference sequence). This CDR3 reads CASSLVGSNTEAFF. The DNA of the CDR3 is TGTGCCAGCAGCTTGGTGGGGAGTAACACTGAAGCTTTCTTT.

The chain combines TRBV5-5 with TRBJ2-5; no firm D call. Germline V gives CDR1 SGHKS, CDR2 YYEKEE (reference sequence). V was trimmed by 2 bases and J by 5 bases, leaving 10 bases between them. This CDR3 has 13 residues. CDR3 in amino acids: CASSFLPGETQYF. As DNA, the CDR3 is TGTGCCAGCAGCTTCCTCCCCGGGGAGACCCAGTACTTC.

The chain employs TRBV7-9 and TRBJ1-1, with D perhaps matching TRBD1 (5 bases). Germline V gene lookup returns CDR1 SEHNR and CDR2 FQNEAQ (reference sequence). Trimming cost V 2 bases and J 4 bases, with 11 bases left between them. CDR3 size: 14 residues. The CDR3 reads CASSLQGLSTEAFF. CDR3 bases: TGTGCCAGCAGCTTACAGGGACTTTCCACTGAAGCTTTCTTT.

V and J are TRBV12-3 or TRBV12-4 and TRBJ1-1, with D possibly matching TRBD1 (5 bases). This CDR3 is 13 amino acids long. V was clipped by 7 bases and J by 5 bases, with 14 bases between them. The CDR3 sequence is CASIPLGGTEAFF. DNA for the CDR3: TGTGCCAGCATCCCCCTGGGGGGGACTGAAGCTTTCTTT.

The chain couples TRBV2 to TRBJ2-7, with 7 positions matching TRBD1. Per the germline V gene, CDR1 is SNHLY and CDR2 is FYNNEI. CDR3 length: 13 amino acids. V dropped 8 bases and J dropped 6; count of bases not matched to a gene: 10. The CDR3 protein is CASGNRGLGEQYF. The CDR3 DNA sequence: TGTGCCAGCGGAAACAGGGGTCTTGGCGAGCAGTACTTC.